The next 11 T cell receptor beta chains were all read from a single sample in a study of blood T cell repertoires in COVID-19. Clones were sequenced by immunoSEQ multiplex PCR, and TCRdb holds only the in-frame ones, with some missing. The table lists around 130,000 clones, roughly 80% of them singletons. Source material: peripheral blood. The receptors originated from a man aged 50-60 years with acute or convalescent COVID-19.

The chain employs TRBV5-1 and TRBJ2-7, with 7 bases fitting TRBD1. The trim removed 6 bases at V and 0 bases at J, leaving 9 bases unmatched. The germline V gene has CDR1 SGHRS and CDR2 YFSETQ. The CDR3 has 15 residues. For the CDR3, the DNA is TGCGCCAGCACGCTACAGGGGTCGAACTCCTACGAGCAGTACGTC. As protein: CASTLQGSNSYEQYV.

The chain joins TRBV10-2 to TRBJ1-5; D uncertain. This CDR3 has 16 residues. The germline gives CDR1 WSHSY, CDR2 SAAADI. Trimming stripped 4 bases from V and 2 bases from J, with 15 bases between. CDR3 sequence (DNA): TGCGCCAGCAGTGCAGCATCCGGGGTGGGCAATCAGCCCCAGCATTTT. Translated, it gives CASSAASGVGNQPQHF.

CDR3 protein: CASSLVDSYEQYV. DNA of the CDR3: TGTGCCAGCAGCTTAGTAGATTCCTACGAGCAGTACGTC. V is TRBV11-2 and J is TRBJ2-7; D remains unclear. CDR1 and CDR2 (germline): SGHAT, FQNNGV. The V end lost 1 base, the J end lost 1 base, and 5 bases lay between the germline ends. The CDR3 runs to 13 residues.

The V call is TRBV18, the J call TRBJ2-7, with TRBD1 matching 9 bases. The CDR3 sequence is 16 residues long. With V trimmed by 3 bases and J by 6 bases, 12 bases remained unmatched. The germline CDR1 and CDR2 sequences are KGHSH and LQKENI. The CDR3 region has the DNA TGTGCCAGCTCACCGAACCGAGGGACAGGGTCAGGCGAGCAGTACTTC. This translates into CASSPNRGTGSGEQYF.

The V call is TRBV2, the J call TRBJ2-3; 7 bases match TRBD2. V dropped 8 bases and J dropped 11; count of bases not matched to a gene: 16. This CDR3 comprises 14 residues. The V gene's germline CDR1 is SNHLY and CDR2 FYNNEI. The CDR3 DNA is TGTGCCAGCTCAAGACCAATAGGGACTACTAAGCAGTATTTT. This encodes CASSRPIGTTKQYF.

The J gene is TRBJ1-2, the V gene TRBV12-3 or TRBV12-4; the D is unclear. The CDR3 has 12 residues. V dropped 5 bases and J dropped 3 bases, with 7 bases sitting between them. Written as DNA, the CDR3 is TGTGCCAGCAGTCCGGGTTACTATGGCTACACCTTC. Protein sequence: CASSPGYYGYTF.

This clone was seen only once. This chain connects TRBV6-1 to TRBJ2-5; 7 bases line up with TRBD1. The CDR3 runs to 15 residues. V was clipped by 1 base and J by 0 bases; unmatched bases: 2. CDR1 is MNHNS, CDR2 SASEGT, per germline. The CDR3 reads CASSEGDRNQETQYF. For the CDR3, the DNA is TGTGCCAGCAGTGAAGGGGACAGAAACCAAGAGACCCAGTACTTC.

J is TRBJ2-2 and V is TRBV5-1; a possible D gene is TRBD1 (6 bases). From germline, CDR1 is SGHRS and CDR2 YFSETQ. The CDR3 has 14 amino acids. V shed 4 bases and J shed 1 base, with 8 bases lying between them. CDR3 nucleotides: TGCGCCAGCAGCGACAGGCAGAACACCGGGGAGCTGTTTTTT. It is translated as CASSDRQNTGELFF.

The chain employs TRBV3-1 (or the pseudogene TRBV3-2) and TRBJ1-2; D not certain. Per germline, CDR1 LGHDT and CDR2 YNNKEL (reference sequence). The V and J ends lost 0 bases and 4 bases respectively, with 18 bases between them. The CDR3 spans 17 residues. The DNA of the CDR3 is TGTGCCAGCAGCCAAGATAAGCGGGGAGAGTTTGGCTATGGCTACACCTTC. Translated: CASSQDKRGEFGYGYTF.

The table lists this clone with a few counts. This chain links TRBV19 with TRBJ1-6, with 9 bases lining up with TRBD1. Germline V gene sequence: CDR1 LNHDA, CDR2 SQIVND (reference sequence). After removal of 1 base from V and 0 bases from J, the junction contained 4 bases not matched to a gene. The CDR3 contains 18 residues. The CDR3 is CASSIGGQGSSYNSPLHF. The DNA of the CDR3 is TGTGCCAGTAGTATAGGCGGACAGGGGAGCTCCTATAATTCACCCCTCCACTTT.

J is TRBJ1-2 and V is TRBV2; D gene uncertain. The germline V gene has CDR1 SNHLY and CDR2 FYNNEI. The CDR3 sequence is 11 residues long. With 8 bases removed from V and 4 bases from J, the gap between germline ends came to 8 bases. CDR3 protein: CASRWSYGYTF. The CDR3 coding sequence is TGTGCCAGCCGGTGGAGCTATGGCTACACCTTC.